This T cell receptor beta chain was sequenced during a study of T cell changes during pregnancy in multiple sclerosis. The CDR3 runs 14 residues. Germline loops: CDR1 MDHEN, CDR2 SYDVKM. V was clipped by 5 bases and J by 4 bases, with 13 bases between them. Clones were read by immunoSEQ multiplex PCR, and TCRdb kept only the in-frame ones, dropping some. The sample records tens of thousands of clones, nearly 95% being singletons. This receptor was taken from a female donor with multiple sclerosis, enrolled in a pregnancy study. The source was CD8+ T cells from peripheral blood mononuclear cells, collected in the third trimester of pregnancy. The chain joins TRBV28 to TRBJ2-3, with D possibly TRBD1 on 5 matching bases. The CDR3 reads CASSQGYEADTQYF. The CDR3 nucleotides are TGTGCCAGCAGTCAGGGTTATGAGGCAGATACGCAGTATTTT.